These 14 T cell receptor beta chains were sequenced from one sample in a study of early T cells in non-severe SARS-CoV-2 infection. From the 5' RACE reads, TCRdb called clonotypes with MiXCR, one entry per CDR3 protein. Among tens of thousands of distinct CDR3 sequences listed, approximately 8% were seen once. The sample in question was whole blood, obtained at baseline. The receptors were gathered from an adult who was a healthcare worker with PCR-confirmed SARS-CoV-2 infection or an uninfected control (not recorded which).

This clonotype was detected a few times. The V gene is TRBV29-1, the J gene TRBJ2-1; D possibly uses TRBD1 or TRBD2 (7 bases each). V lost 3 bases and J 9 bases, leaving 12 bases between the germline ends. CDR1 and CDR2 from the germline V gene are SQVTM and ANQGSEA. The length of the CDR3 is 12 residues. This CDR3 reads CSVDRGEGEQFF. The CDR3 region has the DNA TGCAGCGTTGACAGGGGGGAGGGTGAGCAGTTCTTC.

The chain links TRBV4-1 to TRBJ2-1; D may be TRBD2 (5 bases). CDR3 length: 14 residues. Looked up from germline, CDR1 is MGHRA and CDR2 is YSYEKL. V shed 0 bases and J shed 6 bases, with 9 bases lying between them. The CDR3 sequence is CASSQDASPNEQFF. The CDR3 coding sequence is TGCGCCAGCAGCCAAGACGCTAGCCCCAATGAGCAGTTCTTC.

This chain joins TRBV5-1 and TRBJ1-5, with TRBD1 identical over 7 bases. The germline V gene has CDR1 SGHRS and CDR2 YFSETQ. J gave up 3 bases and V 2 bases, and 2 bases lay outside the gene matches. The CDR3 length is 14 residues. The CDR3 loop is CASSLTGDNQPQHF. CDR3 bases: TGCGCCAGCAGCTTAACAGGGGACAATCAGCCCCAGCATTTT.

The V call is TRBV9, the J call TRBJ1-5; D may be TRBD1 (6 bases). CDR1 is SGDLS, CDR2 YYNGEE, per germline. The CDR3 totals 15 residues. V lost 0 bases and J lost 5, with 12 bases in between. The CDR3 here is CASSVDGSGDQPQHF. In nucleotides, the CDR3 is TGTGCCAGCAGCGTAGATGGGTCAGGGGATCAGCCCCAGCATTTT.

This clonotype has only a few counts. J is TRBJ2-1 and V is TRBV30, with 8 bases aligning to TRBD2. Germline V gene lookup returns CDR1 GTSNPN and CDR2 SVGIG (reference sequence). The CDR3 consists of 13 residues. Trimming at V came to 4 bases and at J to 8 bases, leaving 7 bases not matched to a gene. The DNA for the CDR3 is TGTGCCTGGACTCGCGGGGGGACCGATGAGCAGTTCTTC. It encodes CAWTRGGTDEQFF.

This clonotype was counted many times. The J gene is TRBJ1-2, the V gene TRBV5-4; a weak D match, TRBD1 (5 bases). V lost 1 base and J lost 2, with 6 bases in between. The CDR3 runs to 13 residues. Germline assignment: CDR1 SGHNT and CDR2 YYREEE (reference sequence). This CDR3 is CASSLKGNYGYTF. CDR3 nucleotides: TGTGCCAGCAGCTTGAAGGGGAACTATGGCTACACCTTC.

In this sample, this clonotype turned up many times. The V call is TRBV7-2, the J call TRBJ2-1; unclear D gene. Per germline, CDR1 SGHTA and CDR2 FQGNSA. V was trimmed by 0 bases and J by 10 bases, leaving 4 bases between them. This CDR3 has 11 residues. Written as DNA, the CDR3 is TGTGCCAGCAGCTTAGCGAGGGAGCAGTTCTTC. Protein product: CASSLAREQFF. Full variable domain (rest looked up from reference TRBV7-2 and TRBJ2-1): GAGVSQSPSNKVTEKGKDVELRCDPISGHTALYWYRQSLGQGLEFLIYFQGNSAPDKSGLPSDRFSAERTGGSVSTLTIQRTQQEDSAVYLCASSLAREQFFGPGTRLTVL.

This clonotype has at least ten counts. This chain connects TRBV20-1 to TRBJ1-2, with a weak D call TRBD1 (5 bases). Germline CDR1 is DFQATT and CDR2 is SNEGSKA (reference sequence). Trimming left V 0 bases short and J 0 bases short, with 14 bases between. The CDR3 loop spans 16 amino acids. The CDR3 protein is CSARDFREAANYGYTF. DNA of the CDR3: TGCAGTGCTAGAGATTTCAGGGAGGCCGCTAACTATGGCTACACCTTC.

Only a few counts were recorded for this clonotype. The V and J genes are TRBV18 and TRBJ1-4; unclear D gene. Germline V gene data show CDR1 as KGHSH and CDR2 as LQKENI. The CDR3 runs to 13 residues. Trimming removed 4 bases at V and 8 bases at J, with 11 bases between. The CDR3 DNA reads as TGTGCCAGCTCACTAACCGGGAGCGAAAAACTGTTTTTT. This encodes CASSLTGSEKLFF.

The sample holds a few counts of this clonotype. The chain carries TRBV7-8 and TRBJ2-3, with TRBD2 identical over 11 bases. Germline values: CDR1 SGHVS, CDR2 FQNEAQ. The junction had 4 bases not matched to a gene; V was cut back by 2 bases and J by 6 bases. The CDR3 is 15 residues long. CDR3 DNA sequence: TGTGCCAGCAGCTTAAGGTCTAGCGGGGGGGATACGCAGTATTTT. It translates to CASSLRSSGGDTQYF.

This clonotype has just a few counts. The chain has TRBV7-2 and TRBJ2-7; 11 nucleotides agree with TRBD2. CDR1 and CDR2 from the germline V gene are SGHTA and FQGNSA. Unmatched junction bases numbered 6, after V lost 2 bases and J lost 6 bases. The CDR3 consists of 15 residues. CDR3 amino acids: CASSLSLAGGLEQYF. The CDR3 DNA reads TGTGCCAGCAGCTTATCGCTAGCGGGGGGCCTCGAGCAGTACTTC. The whole variable domain, filled in from reference TRBV7-2 and TRBJ2-7, reads GAGVSQSPSNKVTEKGKDVELRCDPISGHTALYWYRQSLGQGLEFLIYFQGNSAPDKSGLPSDRFSAERTGGSVSTLTIQRTQQEDSAVYLCASSLSLAGGLEQYFGPGTRLTVT.

This clonotype was seen only a few times. CDR3 in amino acids: CAISDSAGETNTGELFF. CDR3 nucleotides: TGTGCCATCAGTGATTCAGCGGGGGAGACCAACACCGGGGAGCTGTTTTTT. The rearrangement uses TRBV10-3 and TRBJ2-2, with 8 bases that match TRBD2. Germline values: CDR1 ENHRY, CDR2 SYGVKD. The V segment lost 3 bases and the J segment 2 bases; nucleotides outside the gene matches: 8. The CDR3 totals 17 residues.

In this sample, this clonotype turned up many times. V and J are TRBV9 and TRBJ1-1, with 8 bases lining up with TRBD1. Trimming took 4 bases from V and 8 from J; bases not matched to a gene: 7. The CDR3 consists of 13 residues. Germline CDR1 is SGDLS and CDR2 is YYNGEE. CDR3 sequence: CASSSGRDREAFF. As DNA, the CDR3 is TGTGCCAGCAGCTCAGGCCGGGACAGGGAAGCTTTCTTT. Full variable domain (outside the CDR3, taken from reference TRBV9 and TRBJ1-1): DSGVTQTPKHLITATGQRVTLRCSPRSGDLSVYWYQQSLDQGLQFLIQYYNGEERAKGNILERFSAQQFPDLHSELNLSSLELGDSALYFCASSSGRDREAFFGQGTRLTVV.

This clonotype was seen more than once but under ten times. The chain links TRBV6-2 or TRBV6-3 to TRBJ2-2, with D perhaps being TRBD1 or TRBD2 (5 bases each). The CDR3 consists of 17 residues. Trimming took off 6 bases at V and 1 base at J, with 18 bases between the two ends. CDR1 MNHEY and CDR2 SVGEGT come from the germline V gene. CDR3 residues: CASSPMIGTKNTGELFF. CDR3 coding DNA: TGTGCCAGCAGCCCTATGATCGGGACGAAGAACACCGGGGAGCTGTTTTTT.